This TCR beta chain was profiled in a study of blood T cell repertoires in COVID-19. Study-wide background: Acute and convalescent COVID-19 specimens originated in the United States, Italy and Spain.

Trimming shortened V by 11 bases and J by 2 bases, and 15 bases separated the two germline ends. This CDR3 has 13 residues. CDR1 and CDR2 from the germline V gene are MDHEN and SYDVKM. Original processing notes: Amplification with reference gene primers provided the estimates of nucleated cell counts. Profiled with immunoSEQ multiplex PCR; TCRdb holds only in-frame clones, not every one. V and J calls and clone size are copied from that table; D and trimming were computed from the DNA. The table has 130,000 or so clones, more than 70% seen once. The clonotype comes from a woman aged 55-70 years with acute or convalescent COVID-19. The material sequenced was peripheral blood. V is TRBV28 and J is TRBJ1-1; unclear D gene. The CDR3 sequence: CAGRAPGNTEAFF. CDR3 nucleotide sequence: TGTGCCGGTCGGGCCCCGGGAAACACTGAAGCTTTCTTT.